What follows are 10 T cell receptor beta chains derived from one specimen sequenced in a study of shared clonotypes between healthy human individuals. Data came from immunoSEQ multiplex PCR; TCRdb stores just in-frame clones and leaves some out. The sample records more than 2 million clones, 85% to 95% being singletons. The material sequenced was naive CD4+ T cells sorted from blood. Subset here: CD45RA+ positively selected. The receptors originated from a man aged 18 to 29 in good health.

Worth noting for this clone: Different DNA sequences within this sample yield the same CDR3. J is TRBJ1-6 and V is TRBV7-9, with D maybe TRBD1 (5 bases). V lost 5 bases and J 6 bases, leaving 11 bases between the germline ends. CDR3 size: 14 residues. Germline CDR1 reads SEHNR; CDR2 reads FQNEAQ (reference sequence). The CDR3 reads CASSPGRTNSPLHF. The CDR3 DNA reads as TGTGCCAGCAGCCCGGGACGGACTAATTCACCCCTCCACTTT.

The chain is built from TRBV5-8 and TRBJ1-4; D gene unclear. This CDR3 region has 15 residues. CDR1 and CDR2 from the germline V gene are SGHTS and YDEGEE. V was cut by 0 bases and J by 8 bases, with 14 bases left in between. The CDR3: CASSLAASIEEKLFF. CDR3 DNA sequence: TGTGCCAGCAGCTTGGCCGCGTCAATCGAGGAAAAACTGTTTTTT.

This chain connects TRBV7-9 to TRBJ1-5; tentatively, D is TRBD1 (5 bases). CDR3 length: 15 amino acids. Germline CDR1 and CDR2: SEHNR and FQNEAQ (reference sequence). V was trimmed by 2 bases and J by 1 base, leaving 9 bases between them. Here the CDR3 DNA reads TGTGCCAGCAGCTTAAGGGACGGCAGCAATCAGCCCCAGCATTTT. This translates into CASSLRDGSNQPQHF.

This clone was recorded only once. The V call is TRBV30, the J call TRBJ1-5; D remains ambiguous. Trimming cost V 0 bases and J 6 bases, with 9 bases left between them. The CDR3 has 13 amino acids. CDR1 is GTSNPN and CDR2 is SVGIG in the germline V gene (reference sequence). Here the CDR3 DNA reads TGTGCCTGGAGTGTCTTCTTGGGTCAGCCCCAGCATTTT. Translation gives CAWSVFLGQPQHF.

The genes are TRBV6-1 and TRBJ2-5, with TRBD1 identical over 7 bases. Germline loops: CDR1 MNHNS, CDR2 SASEGT. V lost 6 bases, J lost 2 bases, and 9 bases stayed unmatched. The CDR3 extends over 15 amino acids. The CDR3 loop reads CASSMPTGPQETQYF. CDR3 nucleotides: TGTGCCAGCAGCATGCCGACAGGGCCGCAAGAGACCCAGTACTTC.

The chain links TRBV30 to TRBJ1-2; the D is unclear. Germline loops: CDR1 GTSNPN, CDR2 SVGIG (reference sequence). V shed 2 bases and J shed 4 bases, with 11 bases lying between them. The CDR3 sequence is 13 residues long. The CDR3 protein is CAWSPHVSYGYTF. The CDR3 nucleotides read TGTGCCTGGAGTCCTCATGTCAGCTATGGCTACACCTTC.

This clone showed up just a few times. The CDR3 loop reads CASSVTIWETQYF. As DNA, the CDR3 is TGTGCCAGCAGTGTTACGATATGGGAGACCCAGTACTTC. The gene calls are TRBV25-1 and TRBJ2-5, with D hard to call. The ends were cut back, 4 bases at V and 5 bases at J, with 11 bases in the middle. Per the germline V gene, CDR1 is MGHDK and CDR2 is SYGVNS. The CDR3 spans 13 residues.

The rearrangement joins TRBV5-6 to TRBJ2-7, with 9 positions matching TRBD2. The CDR3 spans 14 residues. Germline CDR1 and CDR2: SGHDT and YYEEEE. Losses at the gene ends were 1 base for V and 6 bases for J; bases not matched to a gene: 5. CDR3 DNA sequence: TGTGCCAGCAGCTTGCCCGCGGGAGGGGGCGAGCAGTACTTC. This encodes CASSLPAGGGEQYF.

This clone was counted once. V is TRBV25-1 and J is TRBJ1-6, with 9 bases matching TRBD1. The CDR3 is made up of 15 amino acids. Losses at the gene ends were 6 bases for V and 4 bases for J; bases not matched to a gene: 4. Germline V gives CDR1 MGHDK, CDR2 SYGVNS. CDR3 nucleotide sequence: TGTGCCAGCAGGTCGGGACAGGGTTATAATTCACCCCTCCACTTT. Protein: CASRSGQGYNSPLHF.

The chain recombines TRBV7-3 with TRBJ2-7; 8 bases align to TRBD1. The CDR3 is 15 amino acids. Germline loops: CDR1 SGHTA, CDR2 FQGTGA. Trimming at V came to 2 bases and at J to 1 base, leaving 4 bases not matched to a gene. The CDR3 DNA is TGTGCCAGCAGCTTACCGGGACAGGCGTCCTACGAGCAGTACTTC. Amino acid sequence: CASSLPGQASYEQYF. Complete variable domain (other parts from reference TRBV7-3 and TRBJ2-7): GAGVSQTPSNKVTEKGKYVELRCDPISGHTALYWYRQSLGQGPEFLIYFQGTGAADDSGLPNDRFFAVRPEGSVSTLKIQRTERGDSAVYLCASSLPGQASYEQYFGPGTRLTVT.